Included here is one T cell receptor (beta chain) sequence, with context. Libraries were prepared by immunoSEQ multiplex PCR; TCRdb keeps only in-frame clonotypes and omits some of them. The sample lists around 80,000 clones; more than 80% were seen once. The sample belongs to a study of blood T cell repertoires in COVID-19. Looked up from germline, CDR1 is MDHEN and CDR2 is SYDVKM. Between the trimmed V and J ends, which lost 7 bases and 8 bases, there was a span of 17 bases. This CDR3 contains 13 residues. This chain links TRBV28 with TRBJ1-2, with a weak D call TRBD1 (6 bases). Sequenced input: peripheral blood. This TCR came from a woman older than 75 with active or convalescent COVID-19. CDR3 in amino acids: CASNPTGRSGYTF. In nucleotides, the CDR3 is TGTGCCAGCAATCCGACAGGACGATCAGGCTACACCTTC.